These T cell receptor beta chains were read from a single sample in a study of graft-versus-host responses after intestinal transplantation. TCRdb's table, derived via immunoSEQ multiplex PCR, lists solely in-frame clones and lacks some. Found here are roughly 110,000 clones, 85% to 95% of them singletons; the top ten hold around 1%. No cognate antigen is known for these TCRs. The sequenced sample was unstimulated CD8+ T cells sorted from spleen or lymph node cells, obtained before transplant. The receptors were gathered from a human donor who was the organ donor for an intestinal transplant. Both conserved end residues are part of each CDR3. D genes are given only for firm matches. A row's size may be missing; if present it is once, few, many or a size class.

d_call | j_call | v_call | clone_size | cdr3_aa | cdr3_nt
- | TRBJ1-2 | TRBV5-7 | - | CASSLEGQESYTF | TGTGCCAGCAGCTTGGAAGGCCAAGAAAGCTACACCTTC
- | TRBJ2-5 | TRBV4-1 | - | CASSQDPGKETQYF | TGCGCCAGCAGCCAAGATCCGGGAAAAGAGACCCAGTACTTC
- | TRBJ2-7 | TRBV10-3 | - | CAITMGDRSYEQYF | TGTGCCATCACTATGGGAGACAGGTCCTACGAGCAGTACTTC
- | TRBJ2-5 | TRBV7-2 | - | CASSATETQYF | TGTGCCAGCTCGGCTACAGAGACCCAGTACTTC
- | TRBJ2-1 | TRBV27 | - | CASSLSAVRYNEQFF | TGTGCCAGCAGTTTATCAGCGGTCCGATACAATGAGCAGTTCTTC
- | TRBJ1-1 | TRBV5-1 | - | CASSLEPNTEAFF | TGCGCCAGCAGCTTGGAACCGAACACTGAAGCTTTCTTT
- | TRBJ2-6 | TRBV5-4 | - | CASSMGVGANVLTF | TGTGCCAGCAGCATGGGGGTCGGGGCCAACGTCCTGACTTTC
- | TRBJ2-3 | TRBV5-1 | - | CASSLHTDTQYF | TGCGCCAGCAGCTTGCATACAGATACGCAGTATTTT
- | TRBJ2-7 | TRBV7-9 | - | CASSPGLNEQYF | TGTGCCAGCAGCCCCGGCCTAAACGAGCAGTACTTC
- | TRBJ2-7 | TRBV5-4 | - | CASSLGGSADLEQYF | TGTGCCAGCAGCTTAGGCGGCTCGGCAGACTTGGAGCAGTACTTC
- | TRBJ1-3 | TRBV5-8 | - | CASSWPEGGLNTIYF | TGTGCCAGCAGCTGGCCCGAGGGGGGGCTAAACACCATATATTTT
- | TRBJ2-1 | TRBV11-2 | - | CASTREGVRIHEQFF | TGTGCCAGCACCAGGGAGGGGGTTAGGATCCATGAGCAGTTCTTC
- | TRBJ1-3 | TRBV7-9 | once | CASSLGGSSGNTIYF | TGTGCCAGCAGCTTAGGGGGTAGCTCTGGAAACACCATATATTTT
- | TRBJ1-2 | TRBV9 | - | CASSAKGVAFYGYTF | TGTGCCAGCAGCGCGAAGGGGGTCGCGTTCTATGGCTACACCTTC
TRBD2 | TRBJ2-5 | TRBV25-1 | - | CASSDGLAGVLETQYF | TGTGCCAGCAGTGACGGACTAGCGGGAGTGTTGGAGACCCAGTACTTC
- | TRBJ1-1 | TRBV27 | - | CASSLKGMNTEAFF | TGTGCCAGCAGTTTGAAGGGGATGAACACTGAAGCTTTCTTT
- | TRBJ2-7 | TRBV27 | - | CASSPWGNYEQYF | TGTGCCAGCAGTCCATGGGGAAATTACGAGCAGTACTTC
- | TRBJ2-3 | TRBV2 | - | CASSEAVALDTQYF | TGTGCCAGCAGTGAAGCGGTGGCTCTAGATACGCAGTATTTT
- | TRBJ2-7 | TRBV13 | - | CASSQSGFGYEQYF | TGTGCCAGCTCACAGAGCGGGTTTGGCTACGAGCAGTACTTC
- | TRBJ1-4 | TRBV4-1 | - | CASSEGQGSVGEKLFF | TGCGCCAGCAGCGAAGGCCAGGGGTCCGTAGGTGAAAAACTGTTTTTT
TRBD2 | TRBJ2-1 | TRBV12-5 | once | CASGFSPGGYNEQFF | TGTGCTAGTGGTTTTTCTCCGGGAGGATACAATGAGCAGTTCTTC
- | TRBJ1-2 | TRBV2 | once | CASSEAGQLYGYTF | TGTGCCAGCAGTGAAGCGGGCCAACTCTATGGCTACACCTTC
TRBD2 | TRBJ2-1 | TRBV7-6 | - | CASSLVFLAGGPSEQFF | TGTGCCAGCAGCTTAGTCTTCCTAGCGGGAGGGCCTAGTGAGCAGTTCTTC
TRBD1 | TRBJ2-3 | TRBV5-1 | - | CASSSTGGTDTQYF | TGCGCCAGCAGCTCCACAGGGGGCACAGATACGCAGTATTTT
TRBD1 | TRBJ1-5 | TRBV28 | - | CASSRGTGDPSPQHF | TGTGCCAGCAGTCGTGGGACAGGGGACCCTTCGCCCCAGCATTTT
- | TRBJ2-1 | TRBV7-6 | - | CASSLAHRSYYNEQFF | TGTGCCAGCAGCTTAGCGCACAGATCCTACTACAATGAGCAGTTCTTC
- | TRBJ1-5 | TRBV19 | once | CASSIDFGNQPQHF | TGTGCCAGTAGTATAGATTTTGGCAATCAGCCCCAGCATTTT
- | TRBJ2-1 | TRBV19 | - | CASSNPYNEQFF | TGTGCCAGTAGTAACCCGTACAATGAGCAGTTCTTC
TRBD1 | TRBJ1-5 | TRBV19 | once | CASSITTGVGNQPQHF | TGTGCCAGTAGTATAACGACAGGGGTTGGCAATCAGCCCCAGCATTTT
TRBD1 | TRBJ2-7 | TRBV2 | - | CASSVQGVLSYEQYF | TGTGCCAGCAGTGTACAGGGGGTACTGTCCTACGAGCAGTACTTC
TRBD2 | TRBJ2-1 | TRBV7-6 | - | CASSLGSGLAANEQFF | TGTGCCAGCAGCTTAGGGTCTGGACTAGCGGCCAATGAGCAGTTCTTC
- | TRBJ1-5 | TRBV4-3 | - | CASSQDRDNNQPQHF | TGCGCCAGCAGCCAAGACCGGGACAACAATCAGCCCCAGCATTTT
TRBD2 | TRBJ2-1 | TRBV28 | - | CASSPPGLAGDNEQFF | TGTGCCAGCAGTCCGCCGGGACTAGCGGGAGACAATGAGCAGTTCTTC
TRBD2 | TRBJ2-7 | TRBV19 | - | CASSVSASGGYEQYF | TGTGCCAGTAGTGTCTCGGCTAGCGGGGGCTACGAGCAGTACTTC
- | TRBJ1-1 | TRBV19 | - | CASSIGNTEAFF | TGTGCCAGTAGTATAGGGAACACTGAAGCTTTCTTT
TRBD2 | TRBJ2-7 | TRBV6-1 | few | CASSEARGGYEQYF | TGTGCCAGCAGTGAAGCCCGGGGGGGCTACGAGCAGTACTTC
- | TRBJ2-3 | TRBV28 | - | CASSFSGGSTDTQYF | TGTGCCAGCAGTTTCTCGGGTGGGAGCACAGATACGCAGTATTTT
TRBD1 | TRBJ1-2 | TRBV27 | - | CASSLAGGNYGYTF | TGTGCCAGCAGTTTAGCAGGGGGTAACTATGGCTACACCTTC
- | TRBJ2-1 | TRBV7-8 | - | CASSARDYYNEQFF | TGTGCCAGCAGCGCCCGCGACTACTACAATGAGCAGTTCTTC
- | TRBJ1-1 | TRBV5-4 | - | CASSPHGPPHTEAFF | TGTGCCAGCAGCCCCCATGGGCCACCCCACACTGAAGCTTTCTTT
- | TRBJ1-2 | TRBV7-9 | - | CASSDPTVLLVGGYTF | TGTGCCAGCAGCGATCCGACAGTCCTTCTGGTCGGTGGCTACACCTTC
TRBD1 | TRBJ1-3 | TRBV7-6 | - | CASRGGTEIDSGNTIYF | TGTGCCAGCAGGGGGGGGACAGAAATCGATTCTGGAAACACCATATATTTT
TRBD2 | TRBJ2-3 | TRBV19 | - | CASSQTSGSTDTQYF | TGTGCCAGTAGCCAAACTAGCGGGAGCACAGATACGCAGTATTTT
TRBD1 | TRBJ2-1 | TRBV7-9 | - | CASSSRTGPPEQFF | TGTGCCAGCAGTAGTCGGACAGGGCCCCCTGAGCAGTTCTTC
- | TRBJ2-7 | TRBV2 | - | CASSEAQGWYEQYF | TGTGCCAGCAGTGAAGCACAGGGCTGGTACGAGCAGTACTTC
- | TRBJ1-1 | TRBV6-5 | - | CATLTTGSKAFF | TGTGCCACCTTAACCACAGGATCCAAAGCTTTCTTT
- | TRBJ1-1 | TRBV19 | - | CASSPGLNTEAFF | TGTGCCAGTAGTCCGGGGCTGAACACTGAAGCTTTCTTT
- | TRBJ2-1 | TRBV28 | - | CASLRANPYNEQFF | TGTGCCAGCCTTAGGGCCAACCCCTACAATGAGCAGTTCTTC
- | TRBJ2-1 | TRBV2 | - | CASSEGSGPGDEQFF | TGTGCCAGCAGTGAAGGTTCGGGACCCGGAGATGAGCAGTTCTTC
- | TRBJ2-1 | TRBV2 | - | CASSPMTKTGEQFF | TGTGCCAGCAGCCCGATGACGAAGACCGGTGAGCAGTTCTTC
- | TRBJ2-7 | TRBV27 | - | CASGAVSYEQYF | TGTGCCAGCGGGGCCGTTTCCTACGAGCAGTACTTC
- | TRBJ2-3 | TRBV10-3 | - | CAISESGRGITDTQYF | TGTGCCATCAGTGAGTCTGGGCGCGGGATTACAGATACGCAGTATTTT
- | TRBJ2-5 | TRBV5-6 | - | CASTVLRLVPTQYF | TGTGCCAGCACCGTACTACGACTAGTTCCGACCCAGTACTTC
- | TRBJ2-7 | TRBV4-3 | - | CASSQGRGTSYEQYF | TGCGCCAGCAGCCAAGGTCGGGGGACCTCCTACGAGCAGTACTTC
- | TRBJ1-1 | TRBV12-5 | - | CASGFDTEAFF | TGTGCTAGTGGTTTCGACACTGAAGCTTTCTTT
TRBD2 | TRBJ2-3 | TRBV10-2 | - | CASSVTRLAGGLGSTDTQYF | TGCGCCAGCAGTGTGACCCGACTAGCGGGAGGCCTGGGGAGCACAGATACGCAGTATTTT
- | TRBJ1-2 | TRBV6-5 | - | CASSFLSSYGYTF | TGTGCCAGCAGTTTCCTCAGCTCATATGGCTACACCTTC
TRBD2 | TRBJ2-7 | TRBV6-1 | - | CASSGRLAGGLTNYEQYF | TGTGCCAGCAGTGGACGACTAGCGGGAGGACTAACTAACTACGAGCAGTACTTC
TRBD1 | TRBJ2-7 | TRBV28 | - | CASSFNYGQGPPYEQYF | TGTGCCAGCAGTTTCAACTACGGACAGGGTCCCCCCTACGAGCAGTACTTC